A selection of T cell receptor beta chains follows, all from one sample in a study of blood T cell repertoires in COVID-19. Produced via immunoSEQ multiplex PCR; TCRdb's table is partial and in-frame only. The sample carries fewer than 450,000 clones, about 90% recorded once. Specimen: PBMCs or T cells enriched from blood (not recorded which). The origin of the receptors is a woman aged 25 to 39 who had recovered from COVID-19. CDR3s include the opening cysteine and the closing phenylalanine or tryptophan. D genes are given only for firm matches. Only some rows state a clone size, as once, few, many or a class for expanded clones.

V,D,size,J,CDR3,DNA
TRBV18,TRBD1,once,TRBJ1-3,CASSPLSQGRSSGNTIYF,TGTGCCAGCTCACCTCTGTCACAGGGGCGGTCTTCCGGAAACACCATATATTTT
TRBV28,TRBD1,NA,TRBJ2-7,CASSPTGQGNEQYF,TGTGCCAGCAGTCCAACCGGACAGGGTAACGAGCAGTACTTC
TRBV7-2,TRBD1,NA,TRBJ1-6,CASRPTRQGPFHF,TGTGCCAGCAGGCCGACCCGACAGGGGCCCTTCCACTTT
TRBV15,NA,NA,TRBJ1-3,CATSRDRGSGNTIYF,TGTGCCACCAGCAGAGATCGAGGCAGCGGAAACACCATATATTTT
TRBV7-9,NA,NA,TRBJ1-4,CASSSSVGVPNEKLFF,TGTGCCAGCAGCTCTAGCGTCGGGGTCCCGAATGAAAAACTGTTTTTT
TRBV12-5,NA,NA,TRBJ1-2,CASGLVRGLRYGYTF,TGTGCTAGTGGTTTGGTACGGGGACTACGATATGGCTACACCTTC
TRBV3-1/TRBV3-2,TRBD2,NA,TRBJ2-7,CASSQAGGLGYEQYF,TGTGCCAGCAGCCAAGCGGGGGGTTTGGGTTACGAGCAGTACTTC
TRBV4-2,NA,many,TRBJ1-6,CASSQATETPPLHF,TGTGCCAGCAGCCAAGCAACGGAGACTCCACCCCTCCACTTT
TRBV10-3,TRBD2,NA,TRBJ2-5,CAIGGGETQYF,TGTGCCATCGGGGGGGGAGAGACCCAGTACTTC
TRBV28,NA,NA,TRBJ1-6,CASSLAGARIYNSPLHF,TGTGCCAGCAGTTTGGCGGGAGCGCGGATCTATAATTCACCCCTCCACTTT